The clone carrying this T cell receptor beta chain has just a few counts. Its cognate antigen is unknown. Patients were ruled out by autoimmune disease history or systemic immunosuppression. The record originates from a study of OX40 agonist ivuxolimab in advanced cancers. The wider study: Prior anti-PD-1, anti-PD-L1 or anti-CTLA-4 therapy did not bar entry, and 30% to 40% had some.

Clones were sequenced by immunoSEQ multiplex PCR, and TCRdb holds only the in-frame ones, with some missing. The sample holds roughly 33,000 clones, roughly 84% seen once. General study findings and limits: CD4+ T cells averaged fewer expanded clones than CD8+ T cells. Clonal expansion by week 6 occurred in CD4+ and CD8+ blood T cells (at 0.1 to 3.0 mg/kg).

The CDR3 is 19 residues long. V dropped 1 base and J dropped 4; count of bases not matched to a gene: 13. Germline V gives CDR1 LNHNV, CDR2 YYDKDF (reference sequence). The V gene is TRBV15, the J gene TRBJ2-7; 13 nucleotides align to TRBD2. The sequence derives from an adult with an advanced solid tumor such as melanoma, head and neck, liver or kidney cancer. The source was CD4+ or CD8+ T cells sorted from blood, collected in a trial of the OX40 agonist ivuxolimab. For the CDR3, the DNA is TGTGCCACCAGCAGAGGGAGGGGACTAGCGGGGATTGAGACGTACGAGCAGTACTTC. Its translation is CATSRGRGLAGIETYEQYF.